These 12 T cell receptor beta chains originate from one sample sequenced in a study of blood T cells in healthy people across ages. A second PCR of roughly 7 to 11 cycles used a sample-barcoded 5' primer and a J-beta primer mix. From the 5' RACE reads, TCRdb called clonotypes with MiXCR, one entry per CDR3 protein. Counted here are 450,000 to 650,000 distinct CDR3 sequences, 24% occurring once; the ten biggest clones make up roughly 10%. The data were also submitted as part of a second study, on T cells of mothers and their children.

Sequenced: blood. These receptors were taken from a boy aged 5-17 years in good health.

This clonotype was seen more than once but under ten times. The J gene is TRBJ1-4, the V gene TRBV4-3, with D possibly being TRBD1 (6 bases). The CDR3 is 15 amino acids. Trimming took off 0 bases at V and 6 bases at J, with 11 bases between the two ends. Germline V gene lookup returns CDR1 LGHNA and CDR2 YSLEER. In DNA form, the CDR3 reads TGCGCCAGCAGCCAAGAATGGGGGCGGTATGAAAAACTGTTTTTT. It encodes CASSQEWGRYEKLFF.

This clonotype was seen more than once but under ten times. Written as DNA, the CDR3 is TGCGCCAGCAGCCAAGGACCCGTAGGGTCTGCAACTAATGAAAAACTGTTTTTT. Its protein is CASSQGPVGSATNEKLFF. This chain connects TRBV4-3 to TRBJ1-4, with no clear D. Germline CDR1 and CDR2: LGHNA and YSLEER. CDR3 length equals 18 residues. Trimming removed 1 base at V and 0 bases at J, with 15 bases between.

The chain combines TRBV7-9 with TRBJ2-5; 8 positions match TRBD2. The closer fit of TRBJ2-1 to the DNA end suggests the J call may be wrong. The CDR3 runs 19 residues. In germline, CDR1 is SEHNR, CDR2 FQNEAQ (reference sequence). In DNA form, the CDR3 reads TGTGCCAGCAGCTTGGGGGCTAAGATAGCGGGACGTTCCTACAATGAGCAGTTCTTC. It translates to CASSLGAKIAGRSYNEQFF.

This clonotype was recorded a few times. This chain uses TRBV5-6 with TRBJ1-6; possible D gene TRBD1, 5 bases. Per the germline V gene, CDR1 is SGHDT and CDR2 is YYEEEE. Trimming stripped 4 bases from V and 12 bases from J, with 14 bases between. The CDR3 loop spans 13 amino acids. CDR3 region: CASSLPGFEPLHF. As DNA, the CDR3 is TGTGCCAGCAGCCTACCAGGGTTTGAACCCCTCCACTTT.

The rearrangement uses TRBV4-3 and TRBJ2-7, with unresolved D. Deletions cut 0 bases from V and 2 bases from J, with 14 bases between. Looked up from germline, CDR1 is LGHNA and CDR2 is YSLEER. CDR3 length: 16 residues. Here the CDR3 reads CASSQDRRVSAYEQYF. DNA of the CDR3: TGCGCCAGCAGCCAAGATCGACGGGTATCAGCCTACGAGCAGTACTTC.

The genes are TRBV4-3 and TRBJ2-4; the match to TRBD1 covers 7 bases. The germline V gene encodes CDR1 LGHNA and CDR2 YSLEER. CDR3 length equals 14 residues. The V gene end was trimmed by 0 bases and the J gene end by 7 bases; junction bases not matched to a gene: 3. The CDR3 reads CASSQEQTGNIQYF. The CDR3 coding sequence is TGCGCCAGCAGCCAAGAGCAGACAGGGAACATTCAGTACTTC.

Note on this clonotype: Compared with germline, one end of the junction differs, possibly owing to a read error. The rearrangement joins TRBV25-1 to TRBJ1-4; 8 bases are a match to TRBD1. Germline V gene data show CDR1 as MGHDK and CDR2 as SYGVNS. The CDR3 sequence is 14 residues long. This CDR3 reads CASRKTGVDEKLVF. The CDR3 coding sequence is TGTGCCAGCAGGAAGACAGGGGTGGATGAAAAACTGGTTTTT.

The chain links TRBV20-1 to TRBJ2-1; D unclear. The V gene's germline CDR1 is DFQATT and CDR2 SNEGSKA (reference sequence). V lost 0 bases to trimming and J lost 9 bases, with 21 bases between them. There are 16 residues in the CDR3. CDR3 DNA sequence: TGCAGTGCTAGAGATCACCAAGGACCCCAATCCACTGAGCAGTTCTTC. As protein: CSARDHQGPQSTEQFF.

This clonotype was seen ten or more times. This chain's CDR3 is CASSSPTGNYGYTF. Here the CDR3 DNA reads TGTGCCAGCAGTTCCCCGACAGGGAACTATGGCTACACCTTC. The chain uses TRBV7-9 and TRBJ1-2; TRBD1 matches 7 bases. V dropped 6 bases and J dropped 2; count of bases not matched to a gene: 6. CDR3 length: 14 residues. Germline CDR1 SEHNR, CDR2 FQNEAQ (reference sequence).

This clonotype showed up just a few times. The chain carries TRBV20-1 and TRBJ2-7; 7 nucleotides match TRBD1. The CDR3 spans 14 residues. Germline V gene data show CDR1 as DFQATT and CDR2 as SNEGSKA (reference sequence). The J segment lost 2 bases and the V segment lost 4 bases, leaving 8 bases of the junction unmatched. Here the CDR3 DNA reads TGCAGTGCTAACTTGGACAGGACCACCTACGAGCAGTACTTC. It encodes CSANLDRTTYEQYF.

The V call is TRBV20-1, the J call TRBJ1-1, with TRBD1 as a possible D gene (6 bases). This CDR3 has 18 amino acids. Deletions cut 1 base from V and 1 base from J, with 22 bases between. Germline V gene data show CDR1 as DFQATT and CDR2 as SNEGSKA (reference sequence). The CDR3 here is CSARGGDKGGGRNTEAFF. CDR3 bases: TGCAGTGCTAGAGGCGGGGATAAAGGGGGGGGAAGGAACACTGAAGCTTTCTTT.

The gene calls are TRBV7-9 and TRBJ2-5; D remains ambiguous. This CDR3 contains 15 residues. V gave up 5 bases and J gave up 7 bases, with 20 bases separating them. Germline V gene sequence: CDR1 SEHNR, CDR2 FQNEAQ (reference sequence). This chain's CDR3 is CASSPVRMRFGTQYF. The CDR3 DNA is TGTGCCAGCAGCCCCGTTAGAATGCGGTTCGGGACCCAGTACTTC.